This T cell receptor (beta chain) was captured by sequencing in a study of control samples from healthy donors and cancer patients. V was clipped by 1 base and J by 4 bases, with 7 bases between them. This CDR3 has 13 residues. A word on this clone: Additional DNA sequences in this sample encode the identical CDR3.

This table comes from immunoSEQ multiplex PCR, and its TCRdb copy is limited to in-frame clones, with some not included. The table includes about 75,000 clones, approximately 84% detected once. This rearrangement joins TRBV12-3 or TRBV12-4 to TRBJ1-1, with no clear D. Specimen: blood. The sequence derives from a man aged 45 to 65 in good health. CDR3 loop: CASSLEGRTEAFF. For the CDR3, the DNA is TGTGCCAGCAGTTTAGAAGGGCGCACTGAAGCTTTCTTT.